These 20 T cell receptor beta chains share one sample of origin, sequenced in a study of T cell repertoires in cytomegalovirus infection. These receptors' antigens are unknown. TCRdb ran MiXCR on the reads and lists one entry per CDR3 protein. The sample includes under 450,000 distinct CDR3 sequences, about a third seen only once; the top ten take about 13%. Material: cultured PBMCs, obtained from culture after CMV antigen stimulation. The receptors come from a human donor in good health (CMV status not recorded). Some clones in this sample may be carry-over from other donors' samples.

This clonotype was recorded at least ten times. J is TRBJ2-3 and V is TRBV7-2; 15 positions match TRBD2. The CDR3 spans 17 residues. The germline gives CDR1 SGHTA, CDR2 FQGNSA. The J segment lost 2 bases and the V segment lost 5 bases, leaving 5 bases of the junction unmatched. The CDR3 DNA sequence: TGTGCCAGCAGCCGGACTAGCGGGAGGGCCCTCACAGATACGCAGTATTTT. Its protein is CASSRTSGRALTDTQYF. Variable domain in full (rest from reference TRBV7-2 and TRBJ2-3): GAGVSQSPSNKVTEKGKDVELRCDPISGHTALYWYRQSLGQGLEFLIYFQGNSAPDKSGLPSDRFSAERTGGSVSTLTIQRTQQEDSAVYLCASSRTSGRALTDTQYFGPGTRLTVL.

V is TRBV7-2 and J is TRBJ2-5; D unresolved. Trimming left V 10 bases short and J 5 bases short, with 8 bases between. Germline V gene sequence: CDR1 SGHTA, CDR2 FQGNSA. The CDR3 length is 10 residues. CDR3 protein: CATSQETQYF. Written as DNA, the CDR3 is TGTGCCACCTCACAGGAGACCCAGTACTTC.

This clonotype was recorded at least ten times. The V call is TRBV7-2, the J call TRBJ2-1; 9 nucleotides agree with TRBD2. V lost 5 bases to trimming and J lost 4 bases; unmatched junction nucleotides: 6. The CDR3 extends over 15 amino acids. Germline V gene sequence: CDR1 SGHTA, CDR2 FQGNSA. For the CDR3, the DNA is TGTGCCAGCAGCGGATGGACTAGCGAATACAATGAGCAGTTCTTC. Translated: CASSGWTSEYNEQFF.

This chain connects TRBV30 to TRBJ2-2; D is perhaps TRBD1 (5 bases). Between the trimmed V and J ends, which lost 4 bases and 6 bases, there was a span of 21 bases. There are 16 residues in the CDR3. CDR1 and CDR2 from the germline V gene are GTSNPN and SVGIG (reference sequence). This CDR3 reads CAWIPVGHPFPGELFF. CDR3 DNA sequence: TGTGCCTGGATCCCAGTGGGGCATCCTTTCCCCGGGGAGCTGTTTTTT.

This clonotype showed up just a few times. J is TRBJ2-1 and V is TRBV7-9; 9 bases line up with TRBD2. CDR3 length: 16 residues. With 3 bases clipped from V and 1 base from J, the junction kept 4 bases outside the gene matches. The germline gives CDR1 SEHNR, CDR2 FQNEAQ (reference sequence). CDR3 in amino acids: CASSLTSGHSYNEQFF. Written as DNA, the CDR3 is TGTGCCAGCAGCTTGACTAGCGGCCATTCCTACAATGAGCAGTTCTTC.

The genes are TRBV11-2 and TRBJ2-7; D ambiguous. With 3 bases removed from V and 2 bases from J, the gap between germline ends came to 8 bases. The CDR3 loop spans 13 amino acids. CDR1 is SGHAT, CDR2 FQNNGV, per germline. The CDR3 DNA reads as TGTGCCAGCAGCTTCGGCTGGACCTACGAGCAGTACGTC. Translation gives CASSFGWTYEQYV.

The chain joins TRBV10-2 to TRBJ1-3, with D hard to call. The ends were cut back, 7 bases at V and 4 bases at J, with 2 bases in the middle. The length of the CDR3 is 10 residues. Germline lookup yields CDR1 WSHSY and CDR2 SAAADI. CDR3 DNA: TGCGCCAGCACAGGAAACACCATATATTTT. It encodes CASTGNTIYF.

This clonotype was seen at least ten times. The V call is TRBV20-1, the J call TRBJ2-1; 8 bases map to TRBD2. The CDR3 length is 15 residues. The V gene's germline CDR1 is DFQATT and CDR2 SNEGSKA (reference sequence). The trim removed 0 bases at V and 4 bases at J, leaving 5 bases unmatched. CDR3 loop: CSARDPSGSYNEQFF. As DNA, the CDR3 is TGCAGTGCTAGAGATCCCAGCGGGAGTTACAATGAGCAGTTCTTC.

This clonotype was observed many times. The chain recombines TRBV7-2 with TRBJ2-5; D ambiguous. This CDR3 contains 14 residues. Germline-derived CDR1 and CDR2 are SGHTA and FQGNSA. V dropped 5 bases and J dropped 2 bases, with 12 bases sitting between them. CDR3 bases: TGTGCCAGCAGCCTCATCCCCGTACAAGAGACCCAGTACTTC. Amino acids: CASSLIPVQETQYF.

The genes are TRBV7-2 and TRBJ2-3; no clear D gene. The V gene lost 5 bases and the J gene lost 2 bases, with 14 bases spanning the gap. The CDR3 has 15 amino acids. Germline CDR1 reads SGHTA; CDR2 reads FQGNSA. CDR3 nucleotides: TGTGCCAGCAGCCCCCCCGGACCCTCCACAGATACGCAGTATTTT. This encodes CASSPPGPSTDTQYF.

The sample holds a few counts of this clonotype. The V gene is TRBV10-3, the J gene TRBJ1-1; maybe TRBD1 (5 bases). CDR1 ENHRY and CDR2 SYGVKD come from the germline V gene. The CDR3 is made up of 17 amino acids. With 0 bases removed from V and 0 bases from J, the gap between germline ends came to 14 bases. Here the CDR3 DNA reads TGTGCCATCAGTGAGTCGACCAGGACGGGACTGAACACTGAAGCTTTCTTT. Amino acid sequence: CAISESTRTGLNTEAFF.

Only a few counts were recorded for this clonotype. CDR3 nucleotide sequence: TGTGCCAGCAGTTTCCCCTTGGGAGCGGGAGGGCGTGGTGAGCAGTTCTTC. Translation gives CASSFPLGAGGRGEQFF. This chain connects TRBV12-3 or TRBV12-4 to TRBJ2-1; TRBD2 agrees at 10 bases. V lost 3 bases and J lost 9; bases outside the gene matches: 14. This CDR3 is built from 17 residues.

The CDR3 bases are TGTGCCAGCAGCTTGGAGTCGGGAGAGACAGATACGCAGTATTTT. Residues: CASSLESGETDTQYF. V usage is TRBV5-5 and J usage is TRBJ2-3; possible D gene TRBD2, 6 bases. Looked up from germline, CDR1 is SGHKS and CDR2 is YYEKEE (reference sequence). This CDR3 has 15 residues. The V end was cut by 0 bases, the J end by 3 bases, with 11 bases between.

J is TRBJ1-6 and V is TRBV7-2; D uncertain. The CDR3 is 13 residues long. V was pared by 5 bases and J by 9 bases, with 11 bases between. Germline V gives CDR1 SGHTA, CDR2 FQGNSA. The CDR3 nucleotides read TGTGCCAGCAGCCACGAAATCATTTCACCCCTCCACTTT. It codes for CASSHEIISPLHF.

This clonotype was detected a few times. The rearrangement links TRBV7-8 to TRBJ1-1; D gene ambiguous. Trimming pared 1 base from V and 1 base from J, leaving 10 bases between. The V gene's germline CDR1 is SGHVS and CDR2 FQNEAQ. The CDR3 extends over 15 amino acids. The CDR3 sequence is CASSLEGNPNTEAFF. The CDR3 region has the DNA TGTGCCAGCAGCTTAGAGGGCAACCCGAACACTGAAGCTTTCTTT.

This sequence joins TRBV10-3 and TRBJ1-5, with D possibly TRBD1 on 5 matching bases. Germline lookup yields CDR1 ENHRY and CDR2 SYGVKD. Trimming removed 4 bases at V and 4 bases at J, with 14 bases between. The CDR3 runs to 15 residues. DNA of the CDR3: TGTGCCATCAGTGTTGGCCCGGGGGAGAATCAGCCCCAGCATTTT. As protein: CAISVGPGENQPQHF.

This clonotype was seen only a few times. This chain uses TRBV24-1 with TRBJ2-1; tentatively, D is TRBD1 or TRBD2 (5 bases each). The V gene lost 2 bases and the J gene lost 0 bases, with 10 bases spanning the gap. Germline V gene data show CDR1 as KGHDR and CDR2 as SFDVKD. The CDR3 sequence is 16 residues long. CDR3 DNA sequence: TGTGCCACCAGTGATTACGCAGGGAGCTCCTACAATGAGCAGTTCTTC. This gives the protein CATSDYAGSSYNEQFF.

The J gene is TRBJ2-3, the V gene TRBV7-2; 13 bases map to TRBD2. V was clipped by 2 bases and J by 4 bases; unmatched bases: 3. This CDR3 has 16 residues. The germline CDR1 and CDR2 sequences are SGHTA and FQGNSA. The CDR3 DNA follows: TGTGCCAGCAGCTTACTGGGACTAGCGGGGTCAGATACGCAGTATTTT. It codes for CASSLLGLAGSDTQYF.

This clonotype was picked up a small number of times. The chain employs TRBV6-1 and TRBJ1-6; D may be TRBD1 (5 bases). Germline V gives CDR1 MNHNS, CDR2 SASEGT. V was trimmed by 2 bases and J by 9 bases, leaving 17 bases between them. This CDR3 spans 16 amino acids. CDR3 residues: CASSEPSGLGGSPLHF. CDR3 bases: TGTGCCAGCAGTGAACCGTCAGGGCTGGGCGGTTCACCCCTCCACTTT.

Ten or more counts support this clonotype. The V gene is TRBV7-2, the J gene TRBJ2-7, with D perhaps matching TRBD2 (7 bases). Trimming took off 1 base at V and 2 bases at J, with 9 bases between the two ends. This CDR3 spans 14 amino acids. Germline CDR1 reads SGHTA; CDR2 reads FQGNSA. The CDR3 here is CASSLVGGAYEQYV. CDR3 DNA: TGTGCCAGCAGCTTAGTAGGGGGGGCCTACGAGCAGTACGTC.